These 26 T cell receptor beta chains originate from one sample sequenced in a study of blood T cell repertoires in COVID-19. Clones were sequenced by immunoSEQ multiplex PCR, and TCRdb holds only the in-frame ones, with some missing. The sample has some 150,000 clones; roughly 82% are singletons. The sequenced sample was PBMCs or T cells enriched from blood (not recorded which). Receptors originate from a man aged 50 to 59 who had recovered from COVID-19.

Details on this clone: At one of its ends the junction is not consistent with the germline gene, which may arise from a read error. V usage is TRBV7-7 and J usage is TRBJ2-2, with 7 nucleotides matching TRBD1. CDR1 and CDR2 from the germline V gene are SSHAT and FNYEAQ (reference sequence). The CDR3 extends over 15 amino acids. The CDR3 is CASSRQGVGAGELFF. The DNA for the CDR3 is TGTGCTAGCAGTCGACAGGGAGTTGGAGCCGGGGAGCTGTTTTTT.

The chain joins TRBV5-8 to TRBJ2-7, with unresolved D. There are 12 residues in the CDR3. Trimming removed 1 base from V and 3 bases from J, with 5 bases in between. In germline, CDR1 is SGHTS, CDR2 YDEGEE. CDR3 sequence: CASSLPIYEQYF. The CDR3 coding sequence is TGTGCCAGCAGCTTGCCAATCTACGAGCAGTACTTC.

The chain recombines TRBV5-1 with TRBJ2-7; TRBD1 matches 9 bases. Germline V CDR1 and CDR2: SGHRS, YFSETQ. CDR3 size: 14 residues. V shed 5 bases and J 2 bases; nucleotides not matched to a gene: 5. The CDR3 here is CASRAGTGPYEQYF. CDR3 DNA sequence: TGCGCCAGCAGGGCCGGGACAGGGCCCTACGAGCAGTACTTC.

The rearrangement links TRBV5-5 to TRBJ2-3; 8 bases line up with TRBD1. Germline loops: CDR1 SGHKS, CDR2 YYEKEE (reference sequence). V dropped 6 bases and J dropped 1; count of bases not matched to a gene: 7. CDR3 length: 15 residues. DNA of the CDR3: TGTGCCAGCATCCAGACAGGGGATGGCACAGATACGCAGTATTTT. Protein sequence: CASIQTGDGTDTQYF.

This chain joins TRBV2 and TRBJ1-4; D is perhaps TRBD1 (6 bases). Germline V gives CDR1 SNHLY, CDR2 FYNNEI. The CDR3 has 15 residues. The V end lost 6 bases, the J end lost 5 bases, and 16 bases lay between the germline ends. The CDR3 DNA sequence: TGTGCCAGCAGGTTGCAGGGGATAGGGAATGAAAAACTGTTTTTT. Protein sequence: CASRLQGIGNEKLFF.

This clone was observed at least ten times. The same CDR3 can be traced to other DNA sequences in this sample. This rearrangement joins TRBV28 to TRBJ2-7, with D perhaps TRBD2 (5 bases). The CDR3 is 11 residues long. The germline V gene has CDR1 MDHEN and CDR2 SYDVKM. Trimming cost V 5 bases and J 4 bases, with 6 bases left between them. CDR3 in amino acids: CASSRGYEQYF. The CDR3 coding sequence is TGTGCCAGCAGTCGAGGGTACGAGCAGTACTTC.

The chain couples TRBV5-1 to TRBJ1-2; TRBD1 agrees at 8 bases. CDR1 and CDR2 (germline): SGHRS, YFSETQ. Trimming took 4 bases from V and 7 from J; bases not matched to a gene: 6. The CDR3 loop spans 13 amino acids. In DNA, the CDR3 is TGCGCCAGCAGCGGACAGGGAGAAGGTGGCTACACCTTC. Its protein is CASSGQGEGGYTF.

The CDR3: CASSKNRATNEKLFF. Written as DNA, the CDR3 is TGTGCCAGTAGTAAGAACAGAGCAACTAATGAAAAACTGTTTTTT. The V call is TRBV19, the J call TRBJ1-4; D gene uncertain. Germline values: CDR1 LNHDA, CDR2 SQIVND (reference sequence). The CDR3 has 15 residues. Trimming stripped 4 bases from V and 0 bases from J, with 9 bases between.

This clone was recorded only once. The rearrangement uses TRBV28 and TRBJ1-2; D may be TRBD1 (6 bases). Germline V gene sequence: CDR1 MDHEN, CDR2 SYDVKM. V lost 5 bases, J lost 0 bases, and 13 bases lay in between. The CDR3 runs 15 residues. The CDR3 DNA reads TGTGCCAGCAGTATCGGTTGGACAGCTAACTATGGCTACACCTTC. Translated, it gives CASSIGWTANYGYTF.

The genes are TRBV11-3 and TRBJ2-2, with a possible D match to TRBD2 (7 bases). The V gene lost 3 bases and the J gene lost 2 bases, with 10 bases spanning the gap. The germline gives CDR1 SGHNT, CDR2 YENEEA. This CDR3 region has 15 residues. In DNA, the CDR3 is TGTGCCAGCAGCTTGGGGGGGCGAAACACCGGGGAGCTGTTTTTT. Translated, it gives CASSLGGRNTGELFF.

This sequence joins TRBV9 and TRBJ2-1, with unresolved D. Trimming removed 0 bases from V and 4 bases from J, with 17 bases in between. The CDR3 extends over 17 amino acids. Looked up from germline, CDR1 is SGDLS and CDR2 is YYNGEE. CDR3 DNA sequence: TGTGCCAGCAGCGTAGCTCTGGAGAGACCACTTTACAATGAGCAGTTCTTC. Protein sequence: CASSVALERPLYNEQFF.

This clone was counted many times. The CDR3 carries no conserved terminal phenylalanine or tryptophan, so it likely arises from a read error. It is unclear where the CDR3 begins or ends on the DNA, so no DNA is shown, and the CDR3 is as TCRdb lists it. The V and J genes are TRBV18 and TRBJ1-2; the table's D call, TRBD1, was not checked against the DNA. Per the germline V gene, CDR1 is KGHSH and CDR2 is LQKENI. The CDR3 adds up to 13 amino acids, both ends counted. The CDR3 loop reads CASSPAGTGAGVH.

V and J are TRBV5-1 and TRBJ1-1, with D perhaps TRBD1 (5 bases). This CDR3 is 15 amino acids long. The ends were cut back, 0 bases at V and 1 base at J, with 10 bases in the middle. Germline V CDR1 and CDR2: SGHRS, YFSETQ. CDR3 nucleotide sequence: TGCGCCAGCAGCTTGGTACCAGGACAGAACACTGAAGCTTTCTTT. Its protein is CASSLVPGQNTEAFF.

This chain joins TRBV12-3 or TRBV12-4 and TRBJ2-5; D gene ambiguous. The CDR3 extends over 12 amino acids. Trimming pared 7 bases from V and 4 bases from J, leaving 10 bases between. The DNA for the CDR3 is TGTGCCAGCACCCCCTCCGGAGAGACCCAGTACTTC. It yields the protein CASTPSGETQYF.

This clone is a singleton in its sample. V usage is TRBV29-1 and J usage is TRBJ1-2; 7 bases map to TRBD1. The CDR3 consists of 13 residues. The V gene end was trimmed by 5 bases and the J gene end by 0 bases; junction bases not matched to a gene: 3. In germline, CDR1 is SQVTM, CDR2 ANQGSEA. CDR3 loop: CSVRQGANYGYTF. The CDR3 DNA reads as TGCAGCGTTAGGCAGGGGGCTAACTATGGCTACACCTTC. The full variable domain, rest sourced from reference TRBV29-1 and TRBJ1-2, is SAVISQKPSRDICQRGTSLTIQCQVDSQVTMMFWYRQQPGQSLTLIATANQGSEATYESGFVIDKFPISRPNLTFSTLTVSNMSPEDSSIYLCSVRQGANYGYTFGSGTRLTVV.

The CDR3: CASSDRMWLNQPQHF. The CDR3 bases are TGCGCCAGCAGTGACAGGATGTGGCTTAATCAGCCCCAGCATTTT. The V gene is TRBV23-1, the J gene TRBJ1-5; weak D call: TRBD1 (6 bases). TRBV23-1 is assigned to the ORF class and has an uncertain function. V lost 5 bases, J lost 4 bases, and 15 bases lay in between. This CDR3 has 15 amino acids.

The CDR3 loop is CASSFDSRTTRNIQYF. CDR3 nucleotide sequence: TGTGCCAGCAGCTTCGACAGTCGTACAACAAGGAACATTCAGTACTTC. This chain uses TRBV3-1 (or the pseudogene TRBV3-2) with TRBJ2-4, with a weak D call TRBD1 (5 bases). The CDR3 covers 16 residues. CDR1 is LGHDT and CDR2 is YNNKEL in the germline V gene (reference sequence). V was cut by 5 bases and J by 7 bases, with 21 bases left in between.

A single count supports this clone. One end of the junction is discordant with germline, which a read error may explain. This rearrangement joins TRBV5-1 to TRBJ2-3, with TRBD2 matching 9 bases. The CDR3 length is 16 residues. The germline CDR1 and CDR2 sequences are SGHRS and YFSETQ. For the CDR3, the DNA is TGCGCCAGCAGTTTGGCGGGGGGGCGGAACACAGATACGCAGTATTTT. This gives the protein CASSLAGGRNTDTQYF.

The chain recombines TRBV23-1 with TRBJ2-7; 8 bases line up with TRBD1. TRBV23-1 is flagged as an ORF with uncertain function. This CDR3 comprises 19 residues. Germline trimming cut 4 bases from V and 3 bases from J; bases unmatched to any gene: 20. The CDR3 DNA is TGCGCCAGCAGTCGCCACCGAACTTCCGGGACAGGAATATACTACGAGCAGTACTTC. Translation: CASSRHRTSGTGIYYEQYF.

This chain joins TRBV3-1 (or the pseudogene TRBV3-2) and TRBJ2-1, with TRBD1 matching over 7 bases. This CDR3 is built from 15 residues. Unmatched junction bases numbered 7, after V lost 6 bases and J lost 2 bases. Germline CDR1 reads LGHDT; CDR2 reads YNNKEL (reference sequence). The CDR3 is CASSTLRGPYNEQFF. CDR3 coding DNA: TGTGCCAGCAGTACTTTAAGGGGGCCCTACAATGAGCAGTTCTTC.

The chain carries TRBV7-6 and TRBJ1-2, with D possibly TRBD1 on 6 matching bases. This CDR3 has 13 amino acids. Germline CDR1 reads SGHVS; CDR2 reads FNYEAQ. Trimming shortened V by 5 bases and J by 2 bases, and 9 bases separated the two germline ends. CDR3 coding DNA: TGTGCCAGCAGCCCGGACAGAAACTATGGCTACACCTTC. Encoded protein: CASSPDRNYGYTF.

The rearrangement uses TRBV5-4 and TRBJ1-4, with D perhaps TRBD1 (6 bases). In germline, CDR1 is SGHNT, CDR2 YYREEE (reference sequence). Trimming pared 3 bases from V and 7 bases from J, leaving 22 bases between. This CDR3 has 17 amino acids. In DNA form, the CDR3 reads TGTGCCAGCAGCTCATATGGTTTGAAGGGGGATAGTGAAAAACTGTTTTTT. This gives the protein CASSSYGLKGDSEKLFF.

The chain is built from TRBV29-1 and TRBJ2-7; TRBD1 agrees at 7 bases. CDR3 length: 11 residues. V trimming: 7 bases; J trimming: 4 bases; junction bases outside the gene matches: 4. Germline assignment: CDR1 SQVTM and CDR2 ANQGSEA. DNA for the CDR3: TGCAGCGGGGGGACAGCTTACGAGCAGTACTTC. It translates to CSGGTAYEQYF.

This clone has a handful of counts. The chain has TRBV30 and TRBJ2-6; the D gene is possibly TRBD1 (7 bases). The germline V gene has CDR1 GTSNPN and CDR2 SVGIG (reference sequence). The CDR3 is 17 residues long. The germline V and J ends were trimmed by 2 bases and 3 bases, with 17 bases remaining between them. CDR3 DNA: TGTGCCTGGAGTCGCGGAGGGGGCGCTTTTGGGGCCAACGTCCTGACTTTC. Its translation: CAWSRGGGAFGANVLTF.

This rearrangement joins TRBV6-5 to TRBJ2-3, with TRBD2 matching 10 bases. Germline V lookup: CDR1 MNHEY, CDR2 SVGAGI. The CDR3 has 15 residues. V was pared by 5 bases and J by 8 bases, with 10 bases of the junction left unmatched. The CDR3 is CASSRTSGTGGTQYF. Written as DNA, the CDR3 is TGTGCCAGCAGTAGGACTAGCGGCACAGGGGGTACGCAGTATTTT.

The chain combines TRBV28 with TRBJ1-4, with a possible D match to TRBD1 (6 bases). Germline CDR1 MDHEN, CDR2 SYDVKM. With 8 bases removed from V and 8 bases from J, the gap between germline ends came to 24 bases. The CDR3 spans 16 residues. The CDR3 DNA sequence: TGTGCCAGCTTCGGCCAGGGGACCTCAAGAATAGAAAAACTGTTTTTT. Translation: CASFGQGTSRIEKLFF.